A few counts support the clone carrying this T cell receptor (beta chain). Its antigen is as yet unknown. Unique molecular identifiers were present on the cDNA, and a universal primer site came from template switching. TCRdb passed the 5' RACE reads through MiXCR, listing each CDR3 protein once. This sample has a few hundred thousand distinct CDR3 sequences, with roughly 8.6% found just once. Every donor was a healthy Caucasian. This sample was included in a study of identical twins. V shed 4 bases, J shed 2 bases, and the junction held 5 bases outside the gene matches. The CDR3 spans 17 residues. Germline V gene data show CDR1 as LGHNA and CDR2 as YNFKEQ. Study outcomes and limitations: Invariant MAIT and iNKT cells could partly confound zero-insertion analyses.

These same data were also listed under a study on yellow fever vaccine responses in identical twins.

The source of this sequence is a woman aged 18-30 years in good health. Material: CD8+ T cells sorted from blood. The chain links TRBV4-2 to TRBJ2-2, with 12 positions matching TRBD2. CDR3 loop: CASSRLAGGPNTGELFF. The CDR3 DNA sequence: TGTGCCAGCAGCCGTCTAGCGGGGGGGCCTAACACCGGGGAGCTGTTTTTT.